This TCR beta chain appears in the sequencing data of a study of cytomegalovirus exposure and HLA in healthy donors. Findings and limits, study-wide: In an earlier analysis, in 540 or so donors, most V segments appeared productive either ~87% or ~30% of the time. A later analysis appeared to link common viral pathogens to several of the most significant clusters. Most subjects' HLA-A and HLA-B alleles were reportedly predicted from TCR beta sequences. According to a later analysis, most TCR beta chains associated with CMV appeared HLA-restricted.

13 Jbeta primers and 60 Vbeta primers were used for the PCR. Sequencing used immunoSEQ multiplex PCR; TCRdb keeps in-frame clones, though not all of them. Of some 130,000 clones listed, 75% to 80% are singletons. Trimming at V came to 8 bases and at J to 6 bases, leaving 12 bases not matched to a gene. Germline V gives CDR1 MNHEY, CDR2 SVGAGI. The CDR3 totals 15 residues. Remarks on this clone: Its target is unknown.

Source material: PBMCs. This chain connects TRBV6-5 to TRBJ2-2; 7 bases line up with TRBD2. The clonotype originates from a man under 40 in good health and CMV-seronegative. The CDR3 reads CASGGSRDYAGELFF. CDR3 bases: TGTGCCAGCGGAGGGTCGCGGGACTACGCCGGGGAGCTGTTTTTT.